The 11 T cell receptor beta chains below were found in one sample sequenced in a study of cytomegalovirus exposure and HLA in healthy donors. TCRdb keeps only in-frame clones here, not all; method: immunoSEQ multiplex PCR. The data show approximately 280,000 clones, with about 86% seen just once and around 1% held by the top ten. Sequencing used PBMCs. These receptors were collected from a woman aged 18-29 years in good health and CMV-seronegative.

The V gene is TRBV6-5, the J gene TRBJ2-5, with D possibly being TRBD2 (6 bases). The CDR3 consists of 15 residues. Deletions cut 6 bases from V and 4 bases from J, with 18 bases between. In germline, CDR1 is MNHEY, CDR2 SVGAGI. The CDR3 coding sequence is TGTGCCAGCAGGACCCCCCAGCAGGGAGGAGAGACCCAGTACTTC. Translation: CASRTPQQGGETQYF.

The gene calls are TRBV13 and TRBJ2-7, with D maybe TRBD2 (6 bases). Germline V CDR1 and CDR2: PRHDT, FYEKMQ (reference sequence). Trimming left V 5 bases short and J 6 bases short, with 11 bases between. The CDR3 length is 12 residues. CDR3 in DNA: TGTGCCAGCAGCGAGATGGAGGGCGAGCAGTACTTC. Translation gives CASSEMEGEQYF.

The rearrangement uses TRBV18 and TRBJ1-3; weak D call: TRBD1 (6 bases). CDR1 is KGHSH and CDR2 is LQKENI in the germline V gene. The germline V and J ends were trimmed by 3 bases and 0 bases, with 6 bases remaining between them. CDR3 size: 14 residues. This CDR3 is CASSPDSSGNTIYF. The CDR3 coding sequence is TGTGCCAGCTCACCGGACAGCTCTGGAAACACCATATATTTT.

This chain joins TRBV29-1 and TRBJ2-6; 7 bases agree with TRBD1. The CDR3 length is 15 residues. V was pared by 3 bases and J by 4 bases, with 6 bases of the junction left unmatched. In germline, CDR1 is SQVTM, CDR2 ANQGSEA. This CDR3 reads CSVDKGADGANVLTF. As DNA, the CDR3 is TGCAGCGTTGATAAGGGGGCGGACGGGGCCAACGTCCTGACTTTC.

The genes are TRBV5-1 and TRBJ1-4; D perhaps matches TRBD1 (6 bases). The CDR3 length is 13 residues. V lost 4 bases, J lost 6 bases, and 10 bases lay in between. In germline, CDR1 is SGHRS, CDR2 YFSETQ. CDR3 bases: TGCGCCAGCAGCCCTGGACAGCATGAAAAACTGTTTTTT. Translated: CASSPGQHEKLFF.

The chain recombines TRBV4-1 with TRBJ1-5, with 9 bases matching TRBD1. The trim removed 4 bases at V and 0 bases at J, leaving 10 bases unmatched. The germline V gene has CDR1 MGHRA and CDR2 YSYEKL. The CDR3 sequence is 18 residues long. CDR3 nucleotide sequence: TGCGCCAGCAGCCGTTTGGGACAGGGAATATATAGCAATCAGCCCCAGCATTTT. Translated: CASSRLGQGIYSNQPQHF.

About this clone: One junction end disagrees with the germline gene, perhaps due to a read error. The rearrangement joins TRBV30 to TRBJ2-1; the D is unclear. The germline CDR1 and CDR2 sequences are GTSNPN and SVGIG (reference sequence). The CDR3 sequence is 12 residues long. The CDR3 protein is CGFGRPYNEQFF. CDR3 DNA sequence: TGCGGGTTCGGCCGACCCTACAATGAGCAGTTCTTC.

J is TRBJ2-7 and V is TRBV5-1; D not certain. V gave up 0 bases and J gave up 1 base, with 14 bases separating them. Germline CDR1 SGHRS, CDR2 YFSETQ. This CDR3 is built from 16 residues. CDR3 loop: CASSLVSNHQSYEQYF. The CDR3 DNA is TGCGCCAGCAGCTTGGTGTCAAATCATCAATCCTACGAGCAGTACTTC. The entire variable domain, with the rest obtained from reference TRBV5-1 and TRBJ2-7, is as follows: KAGVTQTPRYLIKTRGQQVTLSCSPISGHRSVSWYQQTPGQGLQFLFEYFSETQRNKGNFPGRFSGRQFSNSRSEMNVSTLELGDSALYLCASSLVSNHQSYEQYFGPGTRLTVT.

The chain employs TRBV6-5 and TRBJ2-1, with 7 positions matching TRBD2. Per germline, CDR1 MNHEY and CDR2 SVGAGI. The junction had 12 bases not matched to a gene; V was cut back by 4 bases and J by 12 bases. The CDR3 is 14 residues long. The chain's CDR3 is CASSSTGRGGTQFF. The CDR3 DNA reads TGTGCCAGCAGTTCTACGGGTAGGGGAGGGACGCAGTTCTTC.

A single count supports this clone. This chain joins TRBV27 and TRBJ1-3; TRBD1 agrees at 8 bases. The V gene's germline CDR1 is MNHEY and CDR2 SMNVEV (reference sequence). With V trimmed by 0 bases and J by 5 bases, 3 bases remained unmatched. There are 15 residues in the CDR3. This CDR3 reads CASSLSWTGRNTIYF. The CDR3 bases are TGTGCCAGCAGTTTATCCTGGACAGGGAGAAACACCATATATTTT.

The rearrangement joins TRBV7-7 to TRBJ2-1, with a weak D call TRBD1 (6 bases). In germline, CDR1 is SSHAT, CDR2 FNYEAQ (reference sequence). The CDR3 extends over 16 amino acids. The V end was cut by 5 bases, the J end by 1 base, with 15 bases between. The CDR3 loop is CASSLNLGQSYNEQFF. The CDR3 DNA reads as TGTGCCAGCAGCCTCAACCTAGGACAGTCCTACAATGAGCAGTTCTTC. The full variable domain, in which reference TRBV7-7 and TRBJ2-1 provide the parts outside the CDR3, is GAGVSQSPRYKVTKRGQDVTLRCDPISSHATLYWYQQALGQGPEFLTYFNYEAQPDKSGLPSDRFSAERPEGSISTLTIQRTEQRDSAMYRCASSLNLGQSYNEQFFGPGTRLTVL.